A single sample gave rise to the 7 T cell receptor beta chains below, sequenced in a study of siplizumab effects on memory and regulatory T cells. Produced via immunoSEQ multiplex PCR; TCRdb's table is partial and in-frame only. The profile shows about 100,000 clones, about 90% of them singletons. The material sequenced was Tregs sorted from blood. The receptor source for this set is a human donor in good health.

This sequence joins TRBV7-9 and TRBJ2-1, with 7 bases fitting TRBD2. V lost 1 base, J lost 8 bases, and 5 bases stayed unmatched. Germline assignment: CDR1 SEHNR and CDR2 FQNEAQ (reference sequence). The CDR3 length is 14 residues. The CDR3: CASSLGTSIHEQFF. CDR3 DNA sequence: TGTGCCAGCAGCTTAGGGACTAGTATACATGAGCAGTTCTTC. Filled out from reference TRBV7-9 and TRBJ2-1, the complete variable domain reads DTGVSQNPRHKITKRGQNVTFRCDPISEHNRLYWYRQTLGQGPEFLTYFQNEAQLEKSRLLSDRFSAERPKGSFSTLEIQRTEQGDSAMYLCASSLGTSIHEQFFGPGTRLTVL.

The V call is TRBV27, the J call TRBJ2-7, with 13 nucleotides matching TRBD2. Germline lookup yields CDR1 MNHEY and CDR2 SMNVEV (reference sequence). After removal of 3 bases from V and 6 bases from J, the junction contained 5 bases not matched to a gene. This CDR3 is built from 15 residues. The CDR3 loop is CASSLGLAGRSEQYF. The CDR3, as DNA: TGTGCCAGCAGTTTGGGACTAGCGGGAAGGAGCGAGCAGTACTTC.

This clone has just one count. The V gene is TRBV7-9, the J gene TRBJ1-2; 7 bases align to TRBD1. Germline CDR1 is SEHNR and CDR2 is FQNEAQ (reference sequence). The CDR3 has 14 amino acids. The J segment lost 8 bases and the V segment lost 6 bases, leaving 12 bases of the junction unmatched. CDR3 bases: TGTGCCAGCAGTCCTACCCACAGGGGTTACGGCTACACCTTC. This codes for CASSPTHRGYGYTF.

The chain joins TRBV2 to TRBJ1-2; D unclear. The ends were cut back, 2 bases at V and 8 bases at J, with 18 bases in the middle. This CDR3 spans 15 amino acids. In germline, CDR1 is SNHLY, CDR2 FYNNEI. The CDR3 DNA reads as TGTGCCAGCAGTGAAATGGGCAGTGCCCTTTGGGGCTACACCTTC. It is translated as CASSEMGSALWGYTF.

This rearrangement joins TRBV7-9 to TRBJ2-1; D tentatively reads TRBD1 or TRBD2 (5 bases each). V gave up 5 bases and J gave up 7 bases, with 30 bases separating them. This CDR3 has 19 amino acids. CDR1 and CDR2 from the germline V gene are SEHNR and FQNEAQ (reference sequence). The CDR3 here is CASSVLQRTGTAGLNEQFF. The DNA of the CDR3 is TGTGCCAGCAGCGTATTACAAAGAACCGGGACCGCAGGACTTAATGAGCAGTTCTTC.

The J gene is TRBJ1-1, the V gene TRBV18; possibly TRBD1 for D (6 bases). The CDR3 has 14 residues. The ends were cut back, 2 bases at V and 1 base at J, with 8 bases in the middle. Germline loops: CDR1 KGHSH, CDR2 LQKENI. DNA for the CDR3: TGTGCCAGCTCACCAGCGACAGGGAACACTGAAGCTTTCTTT. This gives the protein CASSPATGNTEAFF.

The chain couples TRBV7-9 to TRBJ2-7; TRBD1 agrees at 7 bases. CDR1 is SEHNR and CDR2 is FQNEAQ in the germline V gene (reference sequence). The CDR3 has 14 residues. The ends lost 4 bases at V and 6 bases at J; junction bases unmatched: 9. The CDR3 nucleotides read TGTGCCAGCAGCTCCAGAACTAGGGGGCTCGAGCAGTACTTC. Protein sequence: CASSSRTRGLEQYF.